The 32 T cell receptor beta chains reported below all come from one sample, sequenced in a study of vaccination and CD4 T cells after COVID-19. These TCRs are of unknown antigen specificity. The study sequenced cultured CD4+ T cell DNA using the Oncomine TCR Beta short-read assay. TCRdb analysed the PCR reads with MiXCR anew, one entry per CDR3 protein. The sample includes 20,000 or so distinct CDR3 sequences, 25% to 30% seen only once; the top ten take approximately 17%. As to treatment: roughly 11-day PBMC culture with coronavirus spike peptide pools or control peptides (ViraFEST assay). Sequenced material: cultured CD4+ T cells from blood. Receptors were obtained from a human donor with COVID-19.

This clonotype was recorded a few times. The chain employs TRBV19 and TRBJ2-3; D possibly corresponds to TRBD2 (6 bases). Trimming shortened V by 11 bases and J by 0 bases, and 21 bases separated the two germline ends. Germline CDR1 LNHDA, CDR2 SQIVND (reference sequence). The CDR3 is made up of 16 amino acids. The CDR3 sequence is CASKHLAHSSTDTQYF. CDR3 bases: TGTGCCTCGAAACACCTAGCGCACTCTAGCACAGATACGCAGTATTTT.

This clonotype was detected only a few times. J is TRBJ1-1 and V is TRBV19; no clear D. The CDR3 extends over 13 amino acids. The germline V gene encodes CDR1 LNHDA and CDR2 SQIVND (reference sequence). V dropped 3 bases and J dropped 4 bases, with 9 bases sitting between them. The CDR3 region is CASSIRTATEAFF. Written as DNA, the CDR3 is TGTGCCAGTAGTATTAGGACGGCCACTGAAGCTTTCTTT.

The CDR3: CASSFSTDMNTEAFF. The CDR3 DNA sequence: TGTGCCAGCAGCTTTAGCACGGACATGAACACTGAAGCTTTCTTT. The J gene is TRBJ1-1, the V gene TRBV7-9, with D tentatively TRBD1 (5 bases). V lost 3 bases, J lost 0 bases, and 11 bases lay in between. The CDR3 length is 15 residues. The germline CDR1 and CDR2 sequences are SEHNR and FQNEAQ (reference sequence).

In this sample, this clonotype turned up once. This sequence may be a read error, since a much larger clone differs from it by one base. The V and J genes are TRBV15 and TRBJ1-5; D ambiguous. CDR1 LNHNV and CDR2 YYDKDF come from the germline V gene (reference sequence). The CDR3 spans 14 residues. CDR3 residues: CVTSRDLVDQPQHF. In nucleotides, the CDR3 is TGTGTCACCAGCAGAGATCTAGTGGACCAGCCCCAGCATTTT.

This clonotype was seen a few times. In DNA form, the CDR3 reads TGTGCCAGCAGTTGGACTAGCGGGGGGCACCCCCCTTCCCAAGAGACCCAGTACTTC. Its protein product is CASSWTSGGHPPSQETQYF. The genes are TRBV6-5 and TRBJ2-5, with TRBD2 matching 14 bases. Germline V CDR1 and CDR2: MNHEY, SVGAGI. The CDR3 is 19 residues long. The V and J ends lost 4 bases and 1 base, in that order; junction bases with no gene match: 11.

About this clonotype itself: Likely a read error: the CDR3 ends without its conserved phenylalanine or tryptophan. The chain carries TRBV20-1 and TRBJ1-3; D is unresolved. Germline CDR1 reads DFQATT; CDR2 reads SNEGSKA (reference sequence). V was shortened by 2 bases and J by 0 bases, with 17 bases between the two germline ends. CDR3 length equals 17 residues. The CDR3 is CSARTYRDGYSGNTIYS. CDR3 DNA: TGCAGTGCTAGAACATACCGAGACGGGTACTCTGGAAACACCATATATTCT.

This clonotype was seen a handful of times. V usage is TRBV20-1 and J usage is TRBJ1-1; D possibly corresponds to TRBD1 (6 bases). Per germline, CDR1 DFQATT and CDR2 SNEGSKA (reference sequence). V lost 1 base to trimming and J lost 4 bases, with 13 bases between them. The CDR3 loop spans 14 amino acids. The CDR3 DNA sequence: TGCAGTGCTAGAGGGGTGGGGGCAGGCACTGAAGCTTTCTTT. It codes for CSARGVGAGTEAFF.

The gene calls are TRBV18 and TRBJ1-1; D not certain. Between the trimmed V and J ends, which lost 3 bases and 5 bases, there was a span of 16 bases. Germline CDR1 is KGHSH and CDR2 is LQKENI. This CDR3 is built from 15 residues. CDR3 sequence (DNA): TGTGCCAGCTCACCTAATCCGGCCCCTGGAACTGAAGCTTTCTTT. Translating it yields CASSPNPAPGTEAFF.

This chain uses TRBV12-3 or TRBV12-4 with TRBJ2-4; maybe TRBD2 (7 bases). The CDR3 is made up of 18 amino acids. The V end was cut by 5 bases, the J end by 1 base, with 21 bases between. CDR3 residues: CASSQRGGLDLAKNIQYF. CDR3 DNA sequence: TGTGCCAGCAGTCAGAGGGGGGGATTGGACCTCGCCAAAAACATTCAGTACTTC.

The CDR3 region is CASKRRTKPGTDTQYF. For the CDR3, the DNA is TGTGCCAGCAAGAGAAGAACTAAGCCGGGCACAGATACGCAGTATTTT. The chain employs TRBV2 and TRBJ2-3; no clear D gene. Germline V gene data show CDR1 as SNHLY and CDR2 as FYNNEI. V lost 7 bases to trimming and J lost 1 base, with 18 bases between them. This CDR3 is built from 16 residues.

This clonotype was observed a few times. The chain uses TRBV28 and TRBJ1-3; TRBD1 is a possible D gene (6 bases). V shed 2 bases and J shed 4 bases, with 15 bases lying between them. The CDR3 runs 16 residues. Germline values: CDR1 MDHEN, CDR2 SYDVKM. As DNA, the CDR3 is TGTGCCAGCAGTTTAGAGGGGGTTATGCAAGGAAACACCATATATTTT. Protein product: CASSLEGVMQGNTIYF.

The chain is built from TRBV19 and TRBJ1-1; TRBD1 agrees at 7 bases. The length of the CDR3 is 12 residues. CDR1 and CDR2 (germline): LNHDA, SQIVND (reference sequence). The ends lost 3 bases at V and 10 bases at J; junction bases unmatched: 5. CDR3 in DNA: TGTGCCAGTAGTATGAGGGGGCTCTCAGCTTTCTTT. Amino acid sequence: CASSMRGLSAFF.

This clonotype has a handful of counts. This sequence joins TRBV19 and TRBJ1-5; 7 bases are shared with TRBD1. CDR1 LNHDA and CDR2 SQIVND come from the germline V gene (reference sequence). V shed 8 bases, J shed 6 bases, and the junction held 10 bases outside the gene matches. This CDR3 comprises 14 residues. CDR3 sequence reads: CASGVTGTGQPQHF. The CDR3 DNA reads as TGTGCCAGTGGAGTGACAGGGACGGGTCAGCCCCAGCATTTT.

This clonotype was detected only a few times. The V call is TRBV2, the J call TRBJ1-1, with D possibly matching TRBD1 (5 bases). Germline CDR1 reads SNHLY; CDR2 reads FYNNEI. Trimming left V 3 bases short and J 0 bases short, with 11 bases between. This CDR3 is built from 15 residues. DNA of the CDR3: TGTGCCAGCAGTGATTTTAGGGGATTGAACACTGAAGCTTTCTTT. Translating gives CASSDFRGLNTEAFF.

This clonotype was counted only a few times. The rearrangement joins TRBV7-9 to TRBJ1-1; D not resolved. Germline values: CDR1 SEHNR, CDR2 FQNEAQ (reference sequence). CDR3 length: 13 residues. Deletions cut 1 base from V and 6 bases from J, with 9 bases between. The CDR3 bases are TGTGCCAGCAGCTTAGTCGGGAGAGCTGAAGCTTTCTTT. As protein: CASSLVGRAEAFF.

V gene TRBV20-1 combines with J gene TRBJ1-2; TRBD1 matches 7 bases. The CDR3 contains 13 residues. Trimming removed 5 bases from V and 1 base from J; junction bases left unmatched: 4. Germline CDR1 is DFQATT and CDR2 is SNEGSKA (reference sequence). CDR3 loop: CSAPTGNNYGYTF. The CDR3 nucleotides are TGCAGTGCTCCGACAGGGAATAACTATGGCTACACCTTC.

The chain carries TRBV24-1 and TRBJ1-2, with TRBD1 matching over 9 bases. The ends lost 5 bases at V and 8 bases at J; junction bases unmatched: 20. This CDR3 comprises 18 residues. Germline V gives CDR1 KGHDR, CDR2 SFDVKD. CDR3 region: CATSVEGASRDREPGYTF. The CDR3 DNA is TGTGCCACCAGTGTTGAGGGGGCCAGCCGGGACAGGGAGCCAGGCTACACCTTC.

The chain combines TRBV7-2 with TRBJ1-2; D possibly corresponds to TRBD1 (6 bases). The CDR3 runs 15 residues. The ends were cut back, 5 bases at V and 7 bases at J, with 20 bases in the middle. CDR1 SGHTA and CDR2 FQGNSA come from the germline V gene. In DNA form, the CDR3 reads TGTGCCAGCAGCATAGATTTCGGGGGGGGCTCTGGCTACACCTTC. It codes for CASSIDFGGGSGYTF.

The CDR3 sequence: CASSPLTGNTEAFF. Here the CDR3 DNA reads TGTGCCAGCTCACCACTGACAGGGAACACTGAAGCTTTCTTT. The rearrangement uses TRBV18 and TRBJ1-1, with D possibly being TRBD1 (6 bases). This CDR3 comprises 14 residues. The V end was cut by 1 base, the J end by 1 base, with 7 bases between. Germline CDR1 is KGHSH and CDR2 is LQKENI.

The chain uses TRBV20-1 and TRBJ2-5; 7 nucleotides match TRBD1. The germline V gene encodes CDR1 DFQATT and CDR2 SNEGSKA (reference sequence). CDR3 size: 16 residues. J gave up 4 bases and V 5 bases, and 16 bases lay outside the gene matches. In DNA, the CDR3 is TGCAGTGCTTCTGGGACAAGGGGGCGGTTTGGAGAGACCCAGTACTTC. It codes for CSASGTRGRFGETQYF.

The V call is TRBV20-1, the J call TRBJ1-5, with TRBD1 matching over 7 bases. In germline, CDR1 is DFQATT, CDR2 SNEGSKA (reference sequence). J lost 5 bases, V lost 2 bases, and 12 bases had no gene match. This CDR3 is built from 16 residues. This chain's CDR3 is CSARSGPQGGDQPQHF. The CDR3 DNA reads TGCAGTGCTAGATCCGGGCCTCAGGGGGGGGATCAGCCCCAGCATTTT.

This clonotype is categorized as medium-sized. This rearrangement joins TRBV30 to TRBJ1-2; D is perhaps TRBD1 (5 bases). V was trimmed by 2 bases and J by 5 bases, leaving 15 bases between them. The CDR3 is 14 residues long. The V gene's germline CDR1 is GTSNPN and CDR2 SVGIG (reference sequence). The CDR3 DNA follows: TGTGCCTGGAGTCCCCGGGGGGAGGGATATGGCTACACCTTC. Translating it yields CAWSPRGEGYGYTF.

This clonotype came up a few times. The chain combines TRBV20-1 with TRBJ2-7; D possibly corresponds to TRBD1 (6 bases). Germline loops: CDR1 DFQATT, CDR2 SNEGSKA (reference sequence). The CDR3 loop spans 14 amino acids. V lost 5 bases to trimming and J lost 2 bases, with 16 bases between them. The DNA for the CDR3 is TGCAGTGCTCCTATTCGGGACAAAGCCTACGAGCAGTACTTC. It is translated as CSAPIRDKAYEQYF.

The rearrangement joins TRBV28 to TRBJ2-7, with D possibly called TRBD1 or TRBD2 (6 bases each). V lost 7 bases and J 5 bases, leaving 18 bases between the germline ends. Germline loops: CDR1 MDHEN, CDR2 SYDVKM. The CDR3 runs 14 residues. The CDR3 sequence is CASKGGKAWNEQYF. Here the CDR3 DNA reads TGTGCCAGCAAAGGGGGGAAGGCTTGGAACGAGCAGTACTTC.

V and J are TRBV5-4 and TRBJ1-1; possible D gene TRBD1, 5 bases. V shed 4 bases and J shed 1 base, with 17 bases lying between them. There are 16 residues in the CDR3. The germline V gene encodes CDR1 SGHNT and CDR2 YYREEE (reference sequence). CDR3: CASSRGGSIGNTEAFF. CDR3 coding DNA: TGTGCCAGCAGCCGTGGGGGATCAATCGGGAACACTGAAGCTTTCTTT.

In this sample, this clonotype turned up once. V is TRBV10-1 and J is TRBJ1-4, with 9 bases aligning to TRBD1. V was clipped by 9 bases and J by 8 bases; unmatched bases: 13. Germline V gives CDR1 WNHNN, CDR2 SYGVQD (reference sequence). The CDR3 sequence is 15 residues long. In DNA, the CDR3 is TGCGCCAGGACTAACCCCGGGACAGGGCACGAAAAACTGTTTTTT. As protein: CARTNPGTGHEKLFF.

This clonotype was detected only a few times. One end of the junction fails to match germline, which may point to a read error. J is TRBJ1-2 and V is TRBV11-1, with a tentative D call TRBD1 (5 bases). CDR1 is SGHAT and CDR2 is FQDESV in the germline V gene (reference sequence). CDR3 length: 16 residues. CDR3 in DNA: TGCGCCAGCAGCCAAGATAGGACAACGCCAGGCTATGGCTACACCTTC. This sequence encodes CASSQDRTTPGYGYTF.

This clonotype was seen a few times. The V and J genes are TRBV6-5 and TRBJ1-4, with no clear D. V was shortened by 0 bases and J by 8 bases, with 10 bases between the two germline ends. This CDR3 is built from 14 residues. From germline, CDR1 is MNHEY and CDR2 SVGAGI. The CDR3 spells CASSYSMGREKLFF. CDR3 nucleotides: TGTGCCAGCAGTTACTCGATGGGGAGGGAAAAACTGTTTTTT.

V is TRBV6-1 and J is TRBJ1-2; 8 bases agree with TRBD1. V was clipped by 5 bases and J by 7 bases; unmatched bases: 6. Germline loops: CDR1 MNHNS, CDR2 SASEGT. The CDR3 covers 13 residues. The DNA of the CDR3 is TGTGCCAGCAGTAACCGGGACAGGTCTGGCTACACCTTC. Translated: CASSNRDRSGYTF.

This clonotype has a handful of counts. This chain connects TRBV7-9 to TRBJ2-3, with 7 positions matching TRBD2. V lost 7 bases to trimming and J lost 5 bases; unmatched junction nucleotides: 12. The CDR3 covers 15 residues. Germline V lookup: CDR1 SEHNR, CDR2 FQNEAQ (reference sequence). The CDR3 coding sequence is TGTGCCAGCACCTCCGGGCGGGGAGGGATAGATACGCAGTATTTT. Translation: CASTSGRGGIDTQYF.

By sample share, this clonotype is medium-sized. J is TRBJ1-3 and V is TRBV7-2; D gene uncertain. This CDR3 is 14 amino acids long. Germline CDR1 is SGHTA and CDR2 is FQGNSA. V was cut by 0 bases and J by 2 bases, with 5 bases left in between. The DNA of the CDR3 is TGTGCCAGCAGCTTAGCTGGGGCTGGAAACACCATATATTTT. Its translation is CASSLAGAGNTIYF.

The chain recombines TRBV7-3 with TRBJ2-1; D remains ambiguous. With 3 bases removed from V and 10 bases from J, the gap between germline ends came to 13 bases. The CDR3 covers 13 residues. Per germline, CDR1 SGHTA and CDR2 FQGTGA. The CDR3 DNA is TGTGCCAGCAGCTTCGGAGACGGCCGGGAGCAGTTCTTC. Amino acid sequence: CASSFGDGREQFF.